The 12 T cell receptor beta chains given below trace back to one sample, sequenced in a study of cytomegalovirus exposure and HLA in healthy donors. In the PCR, 60 Vbeta and 13 Jbeta primers were used. Clones were read by immunoSEQ multiplex PCR, and TCRdb kept only the in-frame ones, dropping some. This sample has about 180,000 clones, with around 80% found just once. Sequencing input: PBMCs. The receptor source for this set is a woman between 25 and 40 years old in good health and CMV-seronegative.

This rearrangement joins TRBV6-6 to TRBJ1-5, with TRBD1 as a possible D gene (5 bases). The CDR3 has 14 residues. The germline CDR1 and CDR2 sequences are MNHNY and SVGAGI (reference sequence). V lost 4 bases to trimming and J lost 0 bases, with 7 bases between them. The CDR3: CASSWDSSNQPQHF. Written as DNA, the CDR3 is TGTGCCAGCAGTTGGGACTCTAGCAATCAGCCCCAGCATTTT.

This rearrangement joins TRBV9 to TRBJ1-1; the D gene is possibly TRBD1 (6 bases). The CDR3 is 14 amino acids. The V end lost 3 bases, the J end lost 1 base, and 10 bases lay between the germline ends. CDR1 is SGDLS, CDR2 YYNGEE, per germline. The CDR3 reads CASSAQTGNTEAFF. Written as DNA, the CDR3 is TGTGCCAGCAGCGCCCAGACAGGGAACACTGAAGCTTTCTTT.

The chain couples TRBV27 to TRBJ2-7; 11 positions agree with TRBD1. The CDR3 length is 15 residues. In germline, CDR1 is MNHEY, CDR2 SMNVEV (reference sequence). V was clipped by 5 bases and J by 2 bases; unmatched bases: 5. DNA of the CDR3: TGTGCCAGCAGTCCACGGACAGGGGGCCCCTACGAGCAGTACTTC. It codes for CASSPRTGGPYEQYF.

This sequence joins TRBV11-2 and TRBJ2-3, with 9 bases matching TRBD1. V shed 5 bases and J 4 bases; nucleotides not matched to a gene: 7. The CDR3 extends over 15 amino acids. Germline CDR1 and CDR2: SGHAT and FQNNGV. In DNA, the CDR3 is TGTGCCAGCAGCCAAGGACAGGGGATAGCAGATACGCAGTATTTT. The encoded protein is CASSQGQGIADTQYF.

This chain connects TRBV19 to TRBJ2-2, with 12 bases aligning to TRBD2. Germline V gene lookup returns CDR1 LNHDA and CDR2 SQIVND (reference sequence). Germline trimming cut 4 bases from V and 5 bases from J; bases unmatched to any gene: 11. This CDR3 has 18 amino acids. The CDR3 DNA reads as TGTGCCAGTAGTACCACGAGCGGAACTAGCGGGGGGACCGGGGAGCTGTTTTTT. Encoded protein: CASSTTSGTSGGTGELFF.

The chain employs TRBV5-6 and TRBJ2-3; the D gene is possibly TRBD1 (5 bases). The CDR3 runs to 16 residues. Trimming took off 0 bases at V and 2 bases at J, with 13 bases between the two ends. Germline CDR1 SGHDT, CDR2 YYEEEE. As DNA, the CDR3 is TGTGCCAGCAGCTTGGTGGGCAGGGCTCACACAGATACGCAGTATTTT. Its translation: CASSLVGRAHTDTQYF.

The chain couples TRBV4-1 to TRBJ1-1, with 9 bases that match TRBD1. The ends lost 4 bases at V and 5 bases at J; junction bases unmatched: 2. The germline CDR1 and CDR2 sequences are MGHRA and YSYEKL. The CDR3 runs to 13 residues. The CDR3 region is CASSPTGGTEAFF. The CDR3 DNA reads TGCGCCAGCAGCCCGACAGGGGGGACTGAAGCTTTCTTT.

The V gene is TRBV6-1, the J gene TRBJ2-1; a weak D match, TRBD2 (6 bases). V lost 8 bases to trimming and J lost 6 bases, with 11 bases between them. The CDR3 has 12 amino acids. In germline, CDR1 is MNHNS, CDR2 SASEGT. CDR3 amino acids: CASRLVSNEQFF. For the CDR3, the DNA is TGTGCCAGCCGACTAGTGAGCAATGAGCAGTTCTTC.

V and J are TRBV5-6 and TRBJ2-1; weak D call: TRBD1 (6 bases). Trimming left V 2 bases short and J 4 bases short, with 19 bases between. The CDR3 sequence is 17 residues long. The germline CDR1 and CDR2 sequences are SGHDT and YYEEEE. CDR3 in DNA: TGTGCCAGCAGCTTACAGGGTTCTAGCCTTTTTTACAATGAGCAGTTCTTC. Its protein product is CASSLQGSSLFYNEQFF.

The V call is TRBV18, the J call TRBJ1-1; 9 bases match TRBD1. V was pared by 3 bases and J by 5 bases, with 4 bases of the junction left unmatched. The length of the CDR3 is 14 residues. CDR1 KGHSH and CDR2 LQKENI come from the germline V gene. CDR3 in amino acids: CASSPGTGRTEAFF. The CDR3 nucleotides read TGTGCCAGCTCACCCGGGACAGGGAGGACTGAAGCTTTCTTT.

This chain links TRBV27 with TRBJ2-1; D remains unclear. Germline V lookup: CDR1 MNHEY, CDR2 SMNVEV (reference sequence). This CDR3 is built from 15 residues. Trimming pared 5 bases from V and 7 bases from J, leaving 18 bases between. The CDR3 coding sequence is TGTGCCAGCAGTGTCAGGTCCGATGGTGTAAATGAGCAGTTCTTC. Its translation is CASSVRSDGVNEQFF.

The CDR3 DNA reads TGTGCCAGCAGTCTCGGGGGTGAAAAACTGTTTTTT. It encodes CASSLGGEKLFF. V gene TRBV6-5 combines with J gene TRBJ1-4; maybe TRBD1 (5 bases). The CDR3 totals 12 residues. V lost 5 bases and J 7 bases, leaving 8 bases between the germline ends. Looked up from germline, CDR1 is MNHEY and CDR2 is SVGAGI.